This T cell receptor (beta chain) is from a study of technical replicates of blood from a few donors. From germline, CDR1 is LGHNA and CDR2 YSLEER. The length of the CDR3 is 15 residues. The V end was cut by 3 bases, the J end by 13 bases, with 24 bases between. The sample holds a few counts of this clone. Assay: immunoSEQ multiplex PCR; the TCRdb copy retains only in-frame clones and omits some. This sample carries under 65,000 clones, 86% of them seen once, and the ten largest clones take around 5%. Sequencing was performed on PBMCs. This receptor was taken from a human donor in good health. Some clones in this sample may be carry-over from other donors' samples. J is TRBJ1-2 and V is TRBV4-3; D perhaps matches TRBD1 (5 bases). The CDR3 loop reads CASSQQGPLRPTFTF. The CDR3 DNA is TGCGCCAGCAGCCAGCAGGGTCCCTTACGACCTACTTTCACCTTC.